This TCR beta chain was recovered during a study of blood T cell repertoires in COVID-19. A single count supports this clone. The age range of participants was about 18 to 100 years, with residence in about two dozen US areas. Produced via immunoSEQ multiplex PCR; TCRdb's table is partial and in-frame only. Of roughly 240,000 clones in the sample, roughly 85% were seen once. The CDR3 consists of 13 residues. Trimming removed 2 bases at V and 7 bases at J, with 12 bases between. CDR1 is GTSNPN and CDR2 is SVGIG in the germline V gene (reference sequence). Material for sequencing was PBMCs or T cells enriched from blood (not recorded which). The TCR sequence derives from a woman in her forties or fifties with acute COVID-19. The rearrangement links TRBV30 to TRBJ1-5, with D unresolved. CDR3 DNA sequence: TGTGCCTGGAGTCAGGCGGGAGGGCAGCCCCAGCATTTT. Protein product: CAWSQAGGQPQHF. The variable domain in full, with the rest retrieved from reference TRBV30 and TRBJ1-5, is SQTIHQWPATLVQPVGSPLSLECTVEGTSNPNLYWYRQAAGRGLQLLFYSVGIGQISSEVPQNLSASRPQDRQFILSSKKLLLSDSGFYLCAWSQAGGQPQHFGDGTRLSIL.